The rows below give T cell receptor beta chains drawn from one sample of a study of T cell changes during pregnancy in multiple sclerosis. The data were produced by immunoSEQ multiplex PCR, yet TCRdb's version contains in-frame clones alone and is incomplete. The data hold tens of thousands of clones, with just over 90% observed a single time. The starting material was CD4+ T cells from peripheral blood mononuclear cells, obtained in the third trimester of pregnancy. The receptors derive from a female donor in good health, enrolled as a control in a pregnancy study. Both conserved end residues are part of each CDR3. Fields, in order: V gene, J gene, clone size, D gene, CDR3 DNA, CDR3 protein. A D gene is named only where the DNA matches it firmly. The listing skips clone size in some rows; elsewhere it reads once, few, many or a size class.

V gene: TRBV30
J gene: TRBJ1-2
clone size: .
D gene: .
CDR3 DNA: TGTGCCTGGAGTCAACAGTTTAACTATGGCTACACCTTC
CDR3 protein: CAWSQQFNYGYTF

V gene: TRBV6-1
J gene: TRBJ1-4
clone size: .
D gene: .
CDR3 DNA: TGTGCCAGCAGTGGAGGGTTGCGCCCCGCTAATGAAAAACTGTTTTTT
CDR3 protein: CASSGGLRPANEKLFF

V gene: TRBV9
J gene: TRBJ1-6
clone size: few
D gene: .
CDR3 DNA: TGTGCCAGCAGCCCACAGCCAGGGGCCGTATATTCACCCCTCCACTTT
CDR3 protein: CASSPQPGAVYSPLHF

V gene: TRBV25-1
J gene: TRBJ2-1
clone size: .
D gene: TRBD2
CDR3 DNA: TGTGCCAGCAGTGAATTAAGCGGGGATAACAATGAGCAGTTCTTC
CDR3 protein: CASSELSGDNNEQFF

V gene: TRBV6-1
J gene: TRBJ1-2
clone size: .
D gene: .
CDR3 DNA: TGTGCCAGCAGTGAAGCCTTGGGCTACACCTTC
CDR3 protein: CASSEALGYTF

V gene: TRBV7-3
J gene: TRBJ2-1
clone size: .
D gene: .
CDR3 DNA: TGTGCCAGCAGCTTAGACCGCGGCCCCTACAATGAGCAGTTCTTC
CDR3 protein: CASSLDRGPYNEQFF

V gene: TRBV5-1
J gene: TRBJ2-2
clone size: .
D gene: TRBD1
CDR3 DNA: TGCGCCAGCAGACAAGGGACAGGAAACACCGGGGAGCTGTTTTTT
CDR3 protein: CASRQGTGNTGELFF

V gene: TRBV9
J gene: TRBJ2-1
clone size: .
D gene: TRBD2
CDR3 DNA: TGTGCCAGCAGCCGGGGGACTAGTGCTTACAATGAGCAGTTCTTC
CDR3 protein: CASSRGTSAYNEQFF

V gene: TRBV28
J gene: TRBJ1-2
clone size: .
D gene: .
CDR3 DNA: TGTGCCAGCAGGGCCGGGGGAAGTGGCTATGGCTACACCTTC
CDR3 protein: CASRAGGSGYGYTF

V gene: TRBV11-2
J gene: TRBJ1-5
clone size: few
D gene: .
CDR3 DNA: TGTGCCAGCAGCTCCGCGCTTTATCAGCCCCAGCATTTT
CDR3 protein: CASSSALYQPQHF

V gene: TRBV5-4
J gene: TRBJ1-1
clone size: .
D gene: TRBD1
CDR3 DNA: TGTGCCAGCAGCTCGCAGACAGGGAAAGCTTTCTTT
CDR3 protein: CASSSQTGKAFF

V gene: TRBV10-3
J gene: TRBJ2-7
clone size: .
D gene: TRBD2
CDR3 DNA: TGTGCCATCCGGGTAGCGGGAGACGAGCAGTACTTC
CDR3 protein: CAIRVAGDEQYF

V gene: TRBV27
J gene: TRBJ2-2
clone size: .
D gene: TRBD1
CDR3 DNA: TGTGCCAGCGCCAAAAACAGGGGCACCGGGGAGCTGTTTTTT
CDR3 protein: CASAKNRGTGELFF

V gene: TRBV7-2
J gene: TRBJ1-2
clone size: .
D gene: TRBD1
CDR3 DNA: TGTGCCAGCAGCGTACCCGGGACAGGGAGGGGCTACACCTTC
CDR3 protein: CASSVPGTGRGYTF

V gene: TRBV7-3
J gene: TRBJ2-6
clone size: .
D gene: TRBD1
CDR3 DNA: TGTGCCAGCAGTCGGCCGAAGCAGGGGGTCGGGGCCAACGTCCTGACTTTC
CDR3 protein: CASSRPKQGVGANVLTF

V gene: TRBV7-9
J gene: TRBJ2-1
clone size: .
D gene: .
CDR3 DNA: TGTGCCAGCAGCTCTTTCGACAATGAGCAGTTCTTC
CDR3 protein: CASSSFDNEQFF

V gene: TRBV10-3
J gene: TRBJ2-2
clone size: .
D gene: TRBD1
CDR3 DNA: TGTGCCATCAGCGGGACAGATGGTTTTGCGAAAACCGGGGAGCTGTTTTTT
CDR3 protein: CAISGTDGFAKTGELFF

V gene: TRBV19
J gene: TRBJ2-7
clone size: .
D gene: .
CDR3 DNA: TGTGCCAGTAGCCCATCGGGACTTATCTACGAGCAGTACTTC
CDR3 protein: CASSPSGLIYEQYF

V gene: TRBV13
J gene: TRBJ2-3
clone size: once
D gene: .
CDR3 DNA: TGTGCCAGCAGCTTACCCGGGGTAGGTTATACGCAGTATTTT
CDR3 protein: CASSLPGVGYTQYF

V gene: TRBV29-1
J gene: TRBJ2-4
clone size: .
D gene: TRBD1
CDR3 DNA: TGCAGCGCCACAGGGGGAGCCAAAAACATTCAGTACTTC
CDR3 protein: CSATGGAKNIQYF

V gene: TRBV6-5
J gene: TRBJ1-1
clone size: .
D gene: .
CDR3 DNA: TGTGCCAGCAGTTACATCGGGGGGTCGAACACTGAAGCTTTCTTT
CDR3 protein: CASSYIGGSNTEAFF

V gene: TRBV19
J gene: TRBJ1-1
clone size: .
D gene: TRBD1
CDR3 DNA: TGTGCCAGTAGTATGGGACAGGGGGGGATGCGAGCTTTCTTT
CDR3 protein: CASSMGQGGMRAFF